The next 29 T cell receptor beta chains were all read from a single sample in a study of T cells in tuberculosis. Generated by immunoSEQ multiplex PCR, the TCRdb table keeps only in-frame clones and is missing some. The table lists tens of thousands of clones, about 96% of them singletons, with around 1.4% in the top ten. Time point specified: new active TB diagnosis, blood taken before or within 7 days of starting treatment. The source material was PBMCs, sampled at tuberculosis diagnosis. The receptors originated from an adult with tuberculosis.

The J gene is TRBJ2-3, the V gene TRBV7-2; TRBD2 agrees at 7 bases. CDR1 is SGHTA and CDR2 is FQGNSA in the germline V gene. V lost 0 bases and J lost 2; bases outside the gene matches: 2. This CDR3 spans 15 amino acids. This CDR3 reads CASSLAAGATDTQYF. The CDR3 DNA is TGTGCCAGCAGCTTAGCGGCGGGAGCCACAGATACGCAGTATTTT.

The chain uses TRBV7-2 and TRBJ2-7; tentatively, D is TRBD2 (5 bases). CDR1 and CDR2 (germline): SGHTA, FQGNSA. The CDR3 length is 12 residues. V was cut by 5 bases and J by 3 bases, with 8 bases left in between. The CDR3 loop is CASSPGIYEQYF. The CDR3 nucleotides are TGTGCCAGCAGCCCCGGGATCTACGAGCAGTACTTC. Drawing the rest from reference TRBV7-2 and TRBJ2-7, the complete variable domain is GAGVSQSPSNKVTEKGKDVELRCDPISGHTALYWYRQSLGQGLEFLIYFQGNSAPDKSGLPSDRFSAERTGGSVSTLTIQRTQQEDSAVYLCASSPGIYEQYFGPGTRLTVT.

The chain carries TRBV27 and TRBJ2-1, with TRBD2 matching 12 bases. V lost 5 bases and J lost 10; bases outside the gene matches: 9. CDR1 is MNHEY, CDR2 SMNVEV, per germline (reference sequence). There are 15 residues in the CDR3. The CDR3 DNA reads as TGTGCCAGCAGTCTATGGACTAGCGGGAAGGGCGAGCAGTTCTTC. This translates into CASSLWTSGKGEQFF.

J is TRBJ2-7 and V is TRBV5-4; possible D gene TRBD2, 6 bases. The CDR3 loop spans 14 amino acids. V lost 1 base and J 0 bases, leaving 8 bases between the germline ends. Germline V gives CDR1 SGHNT, CDR2 YYREEE (reference sequence). CDR3 coding DNA: TGTGCCAGCAGCTTGAGGGGAGGCTCCTACGAGCAGTACTTC. Amino acid sequence: CASSLRGGSYEQYF.

The chain links TRBV7-2 to TRBJ2-7; 7 bases fit TRBD2. The CDR3 covers 13 residues. From germline, CDR1 is SGHTA and CDR2 FQGNSA. With 5 bases clipped from V and 2 bases from J, the junction kept 3 bases outside the gene matches. CDR3 nucleotides: TGTGCCAGCAGCCTTAGCGGGCCCTACGAGCAGTACTTC. Amino acids: CASSLSGPYEQYF.

This rearrangement joins TRBV6-5 to TRBJ2-5; D perhaps matches TRBD2 (5 bases). Trimming removed 0 bases at V and 1 base at J, with 6 bases between. The CDR3 has 14 amino acids. Germline V lookup: CDR1 MNHEY, CDR2 SVGAGI. The CDR3 coding sequence is TGTGCCAGCAGTTACTCGGAGGTCCAAGAGACCCAGTACTTC. This encodes CASSYSEVQETQYF.

The chain uses TRBV7-8 and TRBJ1-2; the match to TRBD1 covers 8 bases. Germline V CDR1 and CDR2: SGHVS, FQNEAQ. The trim removed 1 base at V and 5 bases at J, leaving 12 bases unmatched. This CDR3 spans 17 amino acids. CDR3 DNA sequence: TGTGCCAGCAGCTTAGGGGTTGGTGTCGACAGGGGATATGGCTACACCTTC. It encodes CASSLGVGVDRGYGYTF.

The gene calls are TRBV5-8 and TRBJ2-1; TRBD1 aligns across 8 bases. The CDR3 extends over 16 amino acids. Germline CDR1 and CDR2: SGHTS and YDEGEE. The V segment lost 2 bases and the J segment 1 base; nucleotides outside the gene matches: 5. In nucleotides, the CDR3 is TGTGCCAGCAGCTTTTTCGGACAGGGATCCTACAATGAGCAGTTCTTC. Amino acids: CASSFFGQGSYNEQFF.

The chain uses TRBV7-9 and TRBJ1-4; 9 bases match TRBD1. J was trimmed by 8 bases and V by 3 bases; bases with no gene match: 7. The CDR3 totals 15 residues. The germline V gene encodes CDR1 SEHNR and CDR2 FQNEAQ (reference sequence). Here the CDR3 reads CASSLMTGGDEKLFF. DNA of the CDR3: TGTGCCAGCAGCTTGATGACAGGGGGAGACGAAAAACTGTTTTTT.

The chain links TRBV4-2 to TRBJ2-1; 7 bases align to TRBD2. Germline V gives CDR1 LGHNA, CDR2 YNFKEQ. After removal of 6 bases from V and 3 bases from J, the junction contained 8 bases not matched to a gene. This CDR3 is 15 amino acids long. The CDR3: CASRTAGVSYNEQFF. The CDR3, as DNA: TGTGCCAGCAGGACGGCGGGAGTCAGCTACAATGAGCAGTTCTTC.

The V call is TRBV27, the J call TRBJ1-2; D is unresolved. The CDR3 length is 12 residues. The V and J ends lost 10 bases and 1 base respectively, with 10 bases between them. CDR1 and CDR2 from the germline V gene are MNHEY and SMNVEV (reference sequence). CDR3 bases: TGTGCCACCCACGCGGGTAACTATGGCTACACCTTC. Translating gives CATHAGNYGYTF.

The rearrangement joins TRBV6-5 to TRBJ2-2, with D tentatively TRBD1 (6 bases). The germline CDR1 and CDR2 sequences are MNHEY and SVGAGI. The CDR3 is 16 amino acids. Trimming pared 2 bases from V and 3 bases from J, leaving 13 bases between. The CDR3 sequence is CASSYSTGPDTGELFF. The CDR3 DNA sequence: TGTGCCAGCAGTTACAGTACAGGGCCGGACACCGGGGAGCTGTTTTTT.

V gene TRBV10-3 combines with J gene TRBJ2-5; 7 bases map to TRBD2. CDR1 is ENHRY and CDR2 is SYGVKD in the germline V gene. V lost 5 bases, J lost 2 bases, and 5 bases stayed unmatched. The CDR3 runs 14 residues. The CDR3 here is CAISTSGGQETQYF. CDR3 nucleotides: TGTGCCATCAGTACGTCCGGGGGGCAAGAGACCCAGTACTTC.

This clone was detected only once. The rearrangement links TRBV6-1 to TRBJ2-7; TRBD2 matches 10 bases. Germline V gene sequence: CDR1 MNHNS, CDR2 SASEGT. V gave up 6 bases and J gave up 3 bases; unmatched junction bases: 8. The CDR3 is made up of 15 amino acids. CDR3 region: CASSPSSGRVYEQYF. The CDR3 region has the DNA TGTGCCAGCAGCCCCTCTAGCGGGAGAGTCTACGAGCAGTACTTC.

In nucleotides, the CDR3 is TGTGCCAGTAGTTCGCCGCCGGGACAGCCGAGCTACGGCTACACCTTC. Residues: CASSSPPGQPSYGYTF. The chain links TRBV19 to TRBJ1-2; the match to TRBD1 covers 7 bases. CDR3 size: 16 residues. V lost 5 bases, J lost 8 bases, and 17 bases stayed unmatched. In germline, CDR1 is LNHDA, CDR2 SQIVND (reference sequence).

This sequence joins TRBV6-5 and TRBJ2-3; 8 bases map to TRBD1. Trimming at V came to 7 bases and at J to 7 bases, leaving 10 bases not matched to a gene. This CDR3 is built from 14 residues. Looked up from germline, CDR1 is MNHEY and CDR2 is SVGAGI. This chain's CDR3 is CASNTGQGINTQYF. Written as DNA, the CDR3 is TGTGCCAGCAACACCGGACAGGGAATAAATACGCAGTATTTT.

The chain couples TRBV5-4 to TRBJ2-1, with TRBD2 as a possible D gene (7 bases). This CDR3 spans 15 amino acids. CDR1 is SGHNT and CDR2 is YYREEE in the germline V gene (reference sequence). Trimming stripped 5 bases from V and 9 bases from J, with 21 bases between. CDR3 loop: CASSPGGGAWGEQFF. The CDR3 region has the DNA TGTGCCAGCAGTCCTGGCGGGGGCGCTTGGGGTGAGCAGTTCTTC.

J is TRBJ1-2 and V is TRBV11-2, with 11 bases fitting TRBD1. This CDR3 is 17 amino acids long. After removal of 0 bases from V and 3 bases from J, the junction contained 6 bases not matched to a gene. Germline CDR1 SGHAT, CDR2 FQNNGV. The CDR3 DNA sequence: TGTGCCAGCAGCTTAGATTGGCGGACAGGGGGCGACTATGGCTACACCTTC. Its protein is CASSLDWRTGGDYGYTF.

The chain carries TRBV19 and TRBJ1-2, with 8 bases lining up with TRBD1. Looked up from germline, CDR1 is LNHDA and CDR2 is SQIVND (reference sequence). Germline trimming cut 3 bases from V and 3 bases from J; bases unmatched to any gene: 6. This CDR3 comprises 15 residues. CDR3 bases: TGTGCCAGTAGTATCAGGGGGCATGAGGACTATGGCTACACCTTC. Residues: CASSIRGHEDYGYTF.

This clone was seen a single time. This chain connects TRBV5-1 to TRBJ2-2; D gene uncertain. Germline CDR1 SGHRS, CDR2 YFSETQ. The CDR3 extends over 15 amino acids. Trimming removed 0 bases at V and 1 base at J, with 7 bases between. CDR3 sequence reads: CASSLGSGNTGELFF. The CDR3 nucleotides are TGCGCCAGCAGCTTGGGCTCCGGGAACACCGGGGAGCTGTTTTTT.

The CDR3 nucleotides read TGTGCCAGCTCACCAGGGACAGGGGTTGGCTACACCTTC. Translating it yields CASSPGTGVGYTF. The V call is TRBV18, the J call TRBJ1-2; 10 nucleotides match TRBD1. The CDR3 totals 13 residues. Looked up from germline, CDR1 is KGHSH and CDR2 is LQKENI. Trimming removed 2 bases from V and 7 bases from J; junction bases left unmatched: 1. The full variable domain, completed using reference TRBV18 and TRBJ1-2, is NAGVMQNPRHLVRRRGQEARLRCSPMKGHSHVYWYRQLPEEGLKFMVYLQKENIIDESGMPKERFSAEFPKEGPSILRIQQVVRGDSAAYFCASSPGTGVGYTFGSGTRLTVV.

This chain connects TRBV4-1 to TRBJ1-5, with TRBD1 as a possible D gene (5 bases). The V gene's germline CDR1 is MGHRA and CDR2 YSYEKL. The germline V and J ends were trimmed by 0 bases and 0 bases, with 9 bases remaining between them. The CDR3 is made up of 16 amino acids. CDR3 region: CASSQEIGVSNQPQHF. The CDR3 coding sequence is TGCGCCAGCAGCCAAGAAATAGGGGTTAGCAATCAGCCCCAGCATTTT.

This CDR3 reads CASSEARVTASYEQYF. Here the CDR3 DNA reads TGTGCCAGCAGTGAAGCCCGGGTGACAGCCTCCTACGAGCAGTACTTC. The V gene is TRBV6-1, the J gene TRBJ2-7, with D possibly TRBD1 on 5 matching bases. Trimming shortened V by 0 bases and J by 0 bases, and 12 bases separated the two germline ends. The CDR3 runs to 16 residues. The germline V gene has CDR1 MNHNS and CDR2 SASEGT.

The rearrangement joins TRBV19 to TRBJ2-1; weak D call: TRBD2 (5 bases). Trimming pared 3 bases from V and 8 bases from J, leaving 23 bases between. CDR1 is LNHDA, CDR2 SQIVND, per germline (reference sequence). The CDR3 has 17 amino acids. Written as DNA, the CDR3 is TGTGCCAGTAGTATCCCCTTAGGGCGGGCAGAGGCTCATGAGCAGTTCTTC. Translating it yields CASSIPLGRAEAHEQFF.

V usage is TRBV9 and J usage is TRBJ2-3; 8 positions match TRBD1. Germline CDR1 and CDR2: SGDLS and YYNGEE. The J segment lost 4 bases and the V segment lost 0 bases, leaving 19 bases of the junction unmatched. CDR3 length: 20 amino acids. CDR3 residues: CASSVAPNNRDRSTSDTQYF. In DNA, the CDR3 is TGTGCCAGCAGCGTAGCTCCAAACAACCGGGACAGGTCGACCTCAGATACGCAGTATTTT.

The chain employs TRBV27 and TRBJ2-5; D unresolved. The CDR3 covers 13 residues. The germline CDR1 and CDR2 sequences are MNHEY and SMNVEV (reference sequence). Deletions cut 1 base from V and 3 bases from J, with 6 bases between. CDR3 sequence reads: CASSLWAEETQYF. CDR3 nucleotide sequence: TGTGCCAGCAGTTTATGGGCAGAAGAGACCCAGTACTTC.

The chain recombines TRBV30 with TRBJ1-3; D is unclear. V was trimmed by 3 bases and J by 3 bases, leaving 12 bases between them. The V gene's germline CDR1 is GTSNPN and CDR2 SVGIG (reference sequence). The CDR3 covers 14 residues. The CDR3 nucleotides read TGTGCCTGGAGCCCGAGGGCAATTGGAAACACCATATATTTT. As protein: CAWSPRAIGNTIYF.

With respect to this clone: The junction shows a germline mismatch at one end, possibly a read error. The V and J genes are TRBV28 and TRBJ1-1; TRBD1 might be the D (6 bases). The germline V gene has CDR1 MDHEN and CDR2 SYDVKM. This CDR3 contains 12 residues. CDR3 DNA: TGTGCCAGCAGAACGAAGGGGGATATCAACCACTTT. It is translated as CASRTKGDINHF.

The chain is built from TRBV7-8 and TRBJ2-7; 11 positions agree with TRBD2. CDR3 length equals 15 residues. The junction had 9 bases not matched to a gene; V was cut back by 5 bases and J by 6 bases. Germline CDR1 SGHVS, CDR2 FQNEAQ. CDR3 sequence reads: CASSPNSGRAGEQYF. CDR3 sequence (DNA): TGTGCCAGCAGCCCAAATAGCGGGAGGGCCGGCGAGCAGTACTTC. Full variable domain (rest looked up from reference TRBV7-8 and TRBJ2-7): GAGVSQSPRYKVAKRGQDVALRCDPISGHVSLFWYQQALGQGPEFLTYFQNEAQLDKSGLPSDRFFAERPEGSVSTLKIQRTQQEDSAVYLCASSPNSGRAGEQYFGPGTRLTVT.